This is a list of T cell receptor beta chains from one sample in a study of control samples from healthy donors and cancer patients. The repertoire was sequenced with immunoSEQ multiplex PCR; TCRdb's copy has only in-frame clones and lacks some. The profile shows tens of thousands of clones, around 80% of them singletons. Specimen: PBMCs. The receptors come from a man in his sixties with head and neck cancer. The CDR3 runs from the conserved cysteine through the conserved F or W. The D gene is left open where the match is weak. Clone size is not always given. Where it is, it says once, few, many or a class for expanded clones.

d_call j_call v_call clone_size cdr3_aa cdr3_nt
. TRBJ2-7 TRBV28 few CASSLPNFYEQYF TGTGCCAGCAGCCTTCCTAACTTCTACGAGCAGTACTTC
. TRBJ2-1 TRBV7-3 . CASSYSNNEQFF TGTGCCAGCAGCTATTCCAACAATGAGCAGTTCTTC
. TRBJ1-1 TRBV2 few CASAGTGNTEAFF TGTGCCAGCGCTGGGACGGGGAACACTGAAGCTTTCTTT
TRBD1 TRBJ1-4 TRBV6-6 . CASSPGTGVGEKLFF TGTGCCAGCAGTCCCGGGACAGGGGTTGGTGAAAAACTGTTTTTT
. TRBJ1-3 TRBV4-3 . CASSQRGGGGSGNTIYF TGCGCCAGCAGCCAGAGGGGTGGCGGAGGCTCTGGAAACACCATATATTTT
. TRBJ2-7 TRBV20-1 . CSASREEQYF TGCAGTGCTAGTCGGGAGGAGCAGTACTTC
TRBD2 TRBJ2-7 TRBV2 . CASRALGTSGEEQYF TGTGCCAGCAGGGCCCTCGGGACTAGCGGGGAAGAGCAGTACTTC
. TRBJ1-1 TRBV11-2 . CASSLRWENTEAFF TGTGCCAGCAGCCTTAGATGGGAGAACACTGAAGCTTTCTTT
TRBD2 TRBJ2-3 TRBV7-3 . CASSFGTSTGTDTQYF TGTGCCAGCAGCTTTGGGACTAGCACGGGCACAGATACGCAGTATTTT
. TRBJ2-1 TRBV27 . CASSSPPTMHNEQFF TGTGCCAGCAGTTCCCCCCCTACTATGCACAATGAGCAGTTCTTC
. TRBJ2-4 TRBV19 once CASSSSGTQNIQYF TGTGCCAGTAGTAGCTCCGGGACACAGAACATTCAGTACTTC
. TRBJ2-1 TRBV28 . CASSLNGAYNEQFF TGTGCCAGCAGTTTAAATGGGGCCTACAATGAGCAGTTCTTC
. TRBJ1-4 TRBV28 . CASSPSSAPNEYLFF TGTGCCAGCAGTCCCTCCTCCGCGCCGAATGAATATCTGTTTTTT
. TRBJ2-7 TRBV6-5 . CASSSGAGGGVHEQYF TGTGCCAGCAGTTCGGGGGCCGGAGGAGGGGTCCACGAGCAGTACTTC
TRBD1 TRBJ1-2 TRBV19 . CASTARGTVLYGYTF TGTGCCAGTACCGCCCGCGGGACAGTACTTTATGGCTACACCTTC
. TRBJ1-1 TRBV4-1 . CASSHPDLNTEAFF TGCGCCAGCAGCCACCCCGACCTGAACACTGAAGCTTTCTTT
. TRBJ2-4 TRBV6-1 . CASSEWETVVKNIQYF TGTGCCAGCAGTGAATGGGAGACAGTTGTCAAAAACATTCAGTACTTC
. TRBJ2-7 TRBV4-1 . CASSLQPGTVYEQYF TGCGCCAGCAGCCTACAACCCGGGACGGTCTACGAGCAGTACTTC
. TRBJ1-4 TRBV4-2 . CASSQAGYGRLEKLFF TGTGCCAGCAGCCAAGCGGGTTATGGGCGGCTAGAAAAACTGTTTTTT
. TRBJ2-3 TRBV4-3 . CASSQGLASADTQYF TGCGCCAGCAGCCAAGGTCTAGCGTCGGCAGATACGCAGTATTTT
. TRBJ1-1 TRBV3-1/TRBV3-2 . CASSLVNTEAFF TGTGCCAGCAGCCTAGTTAACACTGAAGCTTTCTTT
. TRBJ2-2 TRBV6-5 . CASSSSGDNGELFF TGTGCCAGCAGTTCTTCAGGGGACAACGGGGAGCTGTTTTTT
TRBD1 TRBJ2-7 TRBV7-6 . CASSLGQGAVEGHHYEQYF TGTGCCAGCAGCTTGGGACAGGGGGCTGTTGAGGGACATCACTACGAGCAGTACTTC
TRBD1 TRBJ1-3 TRBV5-1 . CASSFGTVSGNTIYF TGCGCCAGCAGCTTTGGGACAGTCTCTGGAAACACCATATATTTT
TRBD1 TRBJ2-7 TRBV28 once CASRIPGGRDSYEQYF TGTGCCAGCAGGATCCCAGGGGGTAGAGACTCCTACGAGCAGTACTTC
. TRBJ1-1 TRBV12-3/TRBV12-4 . CASSFGGGTEAFF TGTGCCAGCAGTTTTGGCGGTGGCACTGAAGCTTTCTTT
. TRBJ1-1 TRBV6-5 . CASSSRGRRNTEAFF TGTGCCAGCAGTTCACGGGGGCGAAGGAACACTGAAGCTTTCTTT
TRBD1 TRBJ1-4 TRBV6-2/TRBV6-3 . CASSPPGQGARDEKLFF TGTGCCAGCAGCCCACCGGGACAGGGGGCAAGGGATGAAAAACTGTTTTTT
TRBD1 TRBJ1-1 TRBV5-1 . CASAGTGNTEAFF TGCGCCAGCGCCGGGACAGGGAACACTGAAGCTTTCTTT
TRBD1 TRBJ1-2 TRBV3-1/TRBV3-2 . CASSQAWQGAPGYTF TGTGCCAGCAGCCAAGCTTGGCAGGGGGCGCCGGGCTACACCTTC
. TRBJ2-5 TRBV27 . CASRQGLETQYF TGTGCCAGCAGACAGGGTCTCGAGACCCAGTACTTC
TRBD2 TRBJ2-7 TRBV7-2 . CASSLVVAGDGEQYF TGTGCCAGCAGCTTAGTAGTAGCGGGAGATGGCGAGCAGTACTTC
. TRBJ2-2 TRBV4-1 . CASSQGQGGTGELFF TGCGCCAGCAGCCAAGGGCAGGGAGGCACCGGGGAGCTGTTTTTT
. TRBJ1-5 TRBV7-2 . CASSSMLGNQPQHF TGTGCCAGCAGTAGCATGCTGGGGAATCAGCCCCAGCATTTT
TRBD2 TRBJ2-2 TRBV7-2 . CASSARTSRWPGELFF TGTGCCAGCAGCGCCCGGACTAGCAGGTGGCCCGGGGAGCTGTTTTTT
. TRBJ2-7 TRBV4-3 . CASSLQLAEGGPSSYEQYF TGCGCCAGCAGCCTCCAACTAGCGGAAGGGGGCCCTAGCTCCTACGAGCAGTACTTC